Below, 4 T cell receptor beta chains from the same sample are listed, as sequenced in a study of cytomegalovirus exposure and HLA in healthy donors. The PCR used 60 Vbeta and 13 Jbeta primers. Assay: immunoSEQ multiplex PCR; the TCRdb copy retains only in-frame clones and omits some. The profile shows some 140,000 clones, around 79% of them singletons. Sequenced: PBMCs. Source of these receptors: a female donor in good health and CMV-seronegative.

J is TRBJ1-4 and V is TRBV5-1; TRBD1 matches at 7 bases. The V and J ends lost 4 bases and 8 bases, in that order; junction bases with no gene match: 8. The CDR3 sequence is 14 residues long. The germline gives CDR1 SGHRS, CDR2 YFSETQ. This CDR3 reads CASSHSDRDEKLFF. The CDR3 coding sequence is TGCGCCAGCAGCCACTCCGACAGGGACGAAAAACTGTTTTTT.

This sequence joins TRBV18 and TRBJ2-7; 8 bases align to TRBD2. The CDR3 spans 16 residues. The junction had 6 bases not matched to a gene; V was cut back by 2 bases and J by 0 bases. Germline CDR1 reads KGHSH; CDR2 reads LQKENI. CDR3 sequence reads: CASSPGAGGNSYEQYF. The DNA for the CDR3 is TGTGCCAGCTCACCAGGGGCGGGAGGAAACTCCTACGAGCAGTACTTC.

This clone was observed a handful of times. This chain uses TRBV5-6 with TRBJ1-1, with no clear D. Germline V lookup: CDR1 SGHDT, CDR2 YYEEEE. The length of the CDR3 is 11 residues. V was trimmed by 1 base and J by 8 bases, leaving 6 bases between them. The CDR3 DNA reads TGTGCCAGCAGCTTGCTGCGGGAAGCTTTCTTT. This codes for CASSLLREAFF.

J is TRBJ2-7 and V is TRBV30, with 8 nucleotides matching TRBD1. Trimming took 1 base from V and 2 from J; bases not matched to a gene: 4. Germline V lookup: CDR1 GTSNPN, CDR2 SVGIG (reference sequence). This CDR3 has 14 residues. The CDR3 nucleotides read TGTGCCTGGAGTGCTGACAGGGGCCCCTACGAGCAGTACTTC. Translation: CAWSADRGPYEQYF.